This T cell receptor (beta chain) was profiled in a study of human T cells and chemical hapten exposure. CDR1 and CDR2 (germline): KGHDR, SFDVKD. The CDR3 has 15 residues. Losses at the gene ends were 4 bases for V and 2 bases for J; bases not matched to a gene: 1. MiXCR was run by TCRdb on the RACE reads, yielding one entry per CDR3 protein. The sample records 300,000 to 450,000 distinct CDR3 sequences, more than 4.5% being singletons. Time point indicated: patch test 1, 2 weeks after DPC sensitization. Treatment meaning: therapeutic diphenylcyclopropenone sensitization with weekly scalp DPC. Source: whole blood, taken in connection with sensitization to the hapten diphenylcyclopropenone (DPC). J is TRBJ2-6 and V is TRBV24-1; 7 bases align to TRBD2. The receptor was isolated from a woman aged 50 to 65 with alopecia areata. Some clones in this sample may be carry-over from other donors' samples. CDR3 region: CATSDREAGANVLTF. DNA of the CDR3: TGTGCCACCAGTGACCGGGAGGCTGGGGCCAACGTCCTGACTTTC.